This paragraph covers one T cell receptor beta chain sequence. Its specificity is not known. Both 60 Vbeta primers and 13 Jbeta primers went into the PCR. Profiling relied on immunoSEQ multiplex PCR, and the TCRdb table lists in-frame clones only, not all of them. The data contain 95,000 to 100,000 clones, around 85% of them seen just once; the ten biggest clones take up around 3.6%. The data belong to a study of cytomegalovirus exposure and HLA in healthy donors. Study-level results: CMV serostatus was the sole immune exposure data available. Based on reports, TCR beta sequences accurately predicted HLA-A and HLA-B alleles for most subjects.

The germline gives CDR1 MNHEY, CDR2 SMNVEV (reference sequence). Trimming at V came to 6 bases and at J to 6 bases, leaving 12 bases not matched to a gene. This CDR3 is built from 16 residues. The TCR comes from a man in his thirties or forties in good health and CMV-seronegative. The chain joins TRBV27 to TRBJ2-1; 9 bases are shared with TRBD2. The sequenced sample consisted of PBMCs. For the CDR3, the DNA is TGTGCCAGCAGGCCCAGAGCGGGAGGACTGAGCAATGAGCAGTTCTTC. Translation gives CASRPRAGGLSNEQFF.